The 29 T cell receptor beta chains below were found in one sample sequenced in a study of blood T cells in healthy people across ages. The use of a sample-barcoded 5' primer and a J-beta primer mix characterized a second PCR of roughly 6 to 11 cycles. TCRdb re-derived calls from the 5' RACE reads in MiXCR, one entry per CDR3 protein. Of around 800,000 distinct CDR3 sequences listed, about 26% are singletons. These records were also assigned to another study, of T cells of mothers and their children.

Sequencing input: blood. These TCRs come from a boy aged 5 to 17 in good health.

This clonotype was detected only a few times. CDR3 coding DNA: TGCGCCAGCAGCCCCTCCCGGGACTCAGAAATGAACACCGGGGAGCTGTTTTTT. It encodes CASSPSRDSEMNTGELFF. The V gene is TRBV4-1, the J gene TRBJ2-2, with D perhaps TRBD2 (6 bases). Germline CDR1 and CDR2: MGHRA and YSYEKL. This CDR3 is 18 amino acids long. V was shortened by 4 bases and J by 1 base, with 19 bases between the two germline ends.

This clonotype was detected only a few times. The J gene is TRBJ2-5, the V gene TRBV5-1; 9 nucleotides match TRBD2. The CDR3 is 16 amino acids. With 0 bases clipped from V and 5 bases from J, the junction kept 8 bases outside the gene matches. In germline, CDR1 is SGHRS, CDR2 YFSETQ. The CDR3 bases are TGCGCCAGCAGCTTGGACCCTAGCGGGGTCCGGGAGACCCAGTACTTC. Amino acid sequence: CASSLDPSGVRETQYF.

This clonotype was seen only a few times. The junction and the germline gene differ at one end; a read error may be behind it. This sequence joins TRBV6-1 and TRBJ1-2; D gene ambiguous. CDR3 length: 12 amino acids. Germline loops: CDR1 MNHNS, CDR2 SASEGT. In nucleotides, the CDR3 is TGTGCCAGCAGTGACGAGGTATTCGGAGTCGCCTTC. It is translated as CASSDEVFGVAF.

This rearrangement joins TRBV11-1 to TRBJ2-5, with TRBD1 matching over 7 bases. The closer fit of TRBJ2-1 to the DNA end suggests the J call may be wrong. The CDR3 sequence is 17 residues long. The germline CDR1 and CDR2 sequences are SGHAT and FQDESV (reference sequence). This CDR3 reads CASSLAFRTGARDEQFF. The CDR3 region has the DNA TGTGCCAGCAGCTTAGCATTTCGTACAGGGGCGCGGGATGAGCAGTTCTTC.

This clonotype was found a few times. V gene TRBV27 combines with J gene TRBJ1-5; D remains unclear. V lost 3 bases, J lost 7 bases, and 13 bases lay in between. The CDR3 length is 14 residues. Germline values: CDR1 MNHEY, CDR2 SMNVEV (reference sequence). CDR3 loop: CASSFSSGWQPQHF. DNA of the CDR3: TGTGCCAGCAGTTTTTCATCGGGGTGGCAGCCCCAGCATTTT.

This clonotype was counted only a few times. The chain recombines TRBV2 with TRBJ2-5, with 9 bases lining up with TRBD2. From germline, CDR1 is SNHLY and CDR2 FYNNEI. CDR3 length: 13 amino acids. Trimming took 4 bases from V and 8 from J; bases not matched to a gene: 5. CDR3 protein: CASSASSGATQYF. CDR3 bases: TGTGCCAGCAGTGCTTCTAGCGGGGCCACCCAGTACTTC.

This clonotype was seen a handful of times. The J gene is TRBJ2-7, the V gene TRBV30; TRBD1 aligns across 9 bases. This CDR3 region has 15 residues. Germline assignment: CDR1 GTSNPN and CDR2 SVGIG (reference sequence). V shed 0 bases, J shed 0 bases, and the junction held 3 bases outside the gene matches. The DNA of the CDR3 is TGTGCCTGGAGTGTACGGGACAGGGTCTCCTACGAGCAGTACTTC. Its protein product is CAWSVRDRVSYEQYF.

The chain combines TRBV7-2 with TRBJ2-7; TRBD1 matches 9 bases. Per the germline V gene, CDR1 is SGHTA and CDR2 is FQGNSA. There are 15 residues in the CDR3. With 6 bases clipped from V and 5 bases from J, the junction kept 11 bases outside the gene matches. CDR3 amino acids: CASSLPGQGFHEQYF. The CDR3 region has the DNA TGTGCCAGCAGTTTACCGGGACAGGGTTTCCACGAGCAGTACTTC.

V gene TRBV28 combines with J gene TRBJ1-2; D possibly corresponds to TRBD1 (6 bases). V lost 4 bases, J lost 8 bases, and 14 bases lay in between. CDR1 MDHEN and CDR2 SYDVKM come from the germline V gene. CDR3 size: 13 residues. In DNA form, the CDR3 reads TGTGCCAGCAGTTCCCGGACAGCCTGGGGCTACACCTTC. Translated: CASSSRTAWGYTF.

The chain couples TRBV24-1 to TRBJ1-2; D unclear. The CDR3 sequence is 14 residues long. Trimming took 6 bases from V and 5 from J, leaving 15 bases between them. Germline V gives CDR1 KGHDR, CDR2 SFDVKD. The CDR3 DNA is TGTGCCACCAGTTCTGCGGAATCTATTTATGGCTACACCTTC. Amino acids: CATSSAESIYGYTF.

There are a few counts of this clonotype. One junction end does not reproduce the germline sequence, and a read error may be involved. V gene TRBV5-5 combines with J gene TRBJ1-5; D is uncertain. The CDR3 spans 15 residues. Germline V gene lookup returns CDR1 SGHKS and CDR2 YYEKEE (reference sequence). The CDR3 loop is CASSLMFTGNRPQHF. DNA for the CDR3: TGTGCCAGCAGCTTAATGTTTACGGGCAATCGGCCCCAGCATTTT.

CDR3 nucleotides: TGTGCCAGCAGCTACACCCACAACACCGGGGAGCTGTTTTTT. Amino acid sequence: CASSYTHNTGELFF. The V and J genes are TRBV6-5 and TRBJ2-2; D is undetermined. The CDR3 covers 14 residues. CDR1 MNHEY and CDR2 SVGAGI come from the germline V gene. V lost 6 bases, J lost 2 bases, and 10 bases lay in between.

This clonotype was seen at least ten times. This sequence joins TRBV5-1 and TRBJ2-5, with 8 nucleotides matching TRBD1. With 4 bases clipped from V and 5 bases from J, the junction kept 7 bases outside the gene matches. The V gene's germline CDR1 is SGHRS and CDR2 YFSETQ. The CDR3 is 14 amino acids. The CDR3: CASSPQGARETQYF. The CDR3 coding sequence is TGCGCCAGCAGCCCGCAGGGGGCGCGGGAGACCCAGTACTTC.

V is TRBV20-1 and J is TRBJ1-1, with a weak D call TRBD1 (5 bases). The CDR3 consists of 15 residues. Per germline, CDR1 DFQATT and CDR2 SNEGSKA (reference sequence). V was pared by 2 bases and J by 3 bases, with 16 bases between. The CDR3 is CSARLPGPRDTEAFF. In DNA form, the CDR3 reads TGCAGTGCTAGATTACCGGGACCGAGGGACACTGAAGCTTTCTTT.

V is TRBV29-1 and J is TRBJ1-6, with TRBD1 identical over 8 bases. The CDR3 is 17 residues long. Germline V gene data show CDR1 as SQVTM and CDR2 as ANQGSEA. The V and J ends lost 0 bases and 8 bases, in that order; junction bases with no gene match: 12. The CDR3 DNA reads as TGCAGCGTTGAAGACCACCCAGGGGGCGGGCGTGATTCACCCCTCCACTTT. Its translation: CSVEDHPGGGRDSPLHF.

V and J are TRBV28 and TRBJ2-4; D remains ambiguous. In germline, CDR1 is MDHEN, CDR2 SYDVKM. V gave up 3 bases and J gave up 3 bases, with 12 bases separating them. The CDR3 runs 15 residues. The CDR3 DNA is TGTGCCAGCAGTTTCAAGGTTCAACGCAAAAACATTCAGTACTTC. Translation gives CASSFKVQRKNIQYF.

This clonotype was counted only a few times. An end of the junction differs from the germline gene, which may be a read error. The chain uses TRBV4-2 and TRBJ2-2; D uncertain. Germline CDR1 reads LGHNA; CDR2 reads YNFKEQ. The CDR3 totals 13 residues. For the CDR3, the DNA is TGTGCCAACAGCCAAGTAACTGCCGGGGAGCTGTTTTTT. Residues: CANSQVTAGELFF.

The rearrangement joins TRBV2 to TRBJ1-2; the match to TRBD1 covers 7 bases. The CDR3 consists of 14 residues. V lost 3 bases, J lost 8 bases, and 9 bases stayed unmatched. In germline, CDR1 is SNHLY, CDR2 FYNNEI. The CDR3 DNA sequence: TGTGCCAGCAGTGATACAGGGGAACCGGGCGGCTACACCTTC. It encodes CASSDTGEPGGYTF.

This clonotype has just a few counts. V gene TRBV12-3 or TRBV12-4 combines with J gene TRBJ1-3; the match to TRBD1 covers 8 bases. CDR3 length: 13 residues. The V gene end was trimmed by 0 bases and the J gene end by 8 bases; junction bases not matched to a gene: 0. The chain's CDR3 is CASSLADRDTIYF. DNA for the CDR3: TGTGCCAGCAGTTTAGCGGACAGGGACACCATATATTTT.

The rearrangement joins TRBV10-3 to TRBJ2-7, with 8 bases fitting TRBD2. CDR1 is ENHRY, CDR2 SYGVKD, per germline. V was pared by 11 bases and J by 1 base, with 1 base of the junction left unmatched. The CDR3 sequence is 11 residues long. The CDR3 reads CAAGGSYEQYF. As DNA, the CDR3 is TGTGCCGCGGGGGGATCCTACGAGCAGTACTTC.

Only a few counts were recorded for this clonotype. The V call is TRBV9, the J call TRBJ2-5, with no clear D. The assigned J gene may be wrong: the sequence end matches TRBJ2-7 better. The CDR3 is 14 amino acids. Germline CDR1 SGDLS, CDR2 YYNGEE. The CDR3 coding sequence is TGTGCCAGCAGCGTAGGTCCCCTGCCCCTCGAGCAGTACTTC. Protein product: CASSVGPLPLEQYF.

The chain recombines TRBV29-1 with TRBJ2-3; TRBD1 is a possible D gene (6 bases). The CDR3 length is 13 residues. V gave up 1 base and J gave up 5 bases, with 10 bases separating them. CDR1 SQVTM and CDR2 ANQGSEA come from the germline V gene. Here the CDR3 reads CSVEGQGIDTQYF. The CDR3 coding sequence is TGCAGCGTTGAAGGGCAGGGGATAGATACGCAGTATTTT.

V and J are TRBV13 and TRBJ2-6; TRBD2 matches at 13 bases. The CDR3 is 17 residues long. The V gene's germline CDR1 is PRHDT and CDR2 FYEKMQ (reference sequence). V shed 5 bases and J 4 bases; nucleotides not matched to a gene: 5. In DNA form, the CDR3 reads TGTGCCAGCAGCACCGGACTAGCGGGGGACGGGGCCAACGTCCTGACTTTC. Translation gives CASSTGLAGDGANVLTF.

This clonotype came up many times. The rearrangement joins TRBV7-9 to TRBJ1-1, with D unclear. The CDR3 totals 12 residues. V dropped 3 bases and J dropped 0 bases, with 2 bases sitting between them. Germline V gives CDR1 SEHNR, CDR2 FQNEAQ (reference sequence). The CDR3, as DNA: TGTGCCAGCAGCTTCTTGAACACTGAAGCTTTCTTT. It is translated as CASSFLNTEAFF.

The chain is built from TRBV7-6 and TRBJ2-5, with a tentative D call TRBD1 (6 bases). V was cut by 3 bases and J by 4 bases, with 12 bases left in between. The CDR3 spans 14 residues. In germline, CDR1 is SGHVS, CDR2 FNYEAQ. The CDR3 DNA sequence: TGTGCCAGCAGCTTCGACCAGGGGAGAGAGACCCAGTACTTC. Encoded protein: CASSFDQGRETQYF. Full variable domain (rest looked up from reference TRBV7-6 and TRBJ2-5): GAGVSQSPRYKVTKRGQDVALRCDPISGHVSLYWYRQALGQGPEFLTYFNYEAQQDKSGLPNDRFSAERPEGSISTLTIQRTEQRDSAMYRCASSFDQGRETQYFGPGTRLLVL.

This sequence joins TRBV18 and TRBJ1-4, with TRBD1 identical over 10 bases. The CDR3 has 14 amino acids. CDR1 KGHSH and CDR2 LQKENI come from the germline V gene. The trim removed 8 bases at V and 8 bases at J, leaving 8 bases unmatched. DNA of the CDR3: TGTGCCAGCGTATCCGGGACAGGGGTCGAAAAACTGTTTTTT. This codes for CASVSGTGVEKLFF.

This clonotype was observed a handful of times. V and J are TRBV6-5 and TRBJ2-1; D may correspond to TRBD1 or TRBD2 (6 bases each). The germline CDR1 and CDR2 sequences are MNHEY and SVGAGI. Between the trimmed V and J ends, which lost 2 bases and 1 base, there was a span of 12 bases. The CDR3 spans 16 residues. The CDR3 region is CASSYVGGQSYNEQFF. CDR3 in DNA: TGTGCCAGCAGTTACGTGGGGGGCCAGTCCTACAATGAGCAGTTCTTC.

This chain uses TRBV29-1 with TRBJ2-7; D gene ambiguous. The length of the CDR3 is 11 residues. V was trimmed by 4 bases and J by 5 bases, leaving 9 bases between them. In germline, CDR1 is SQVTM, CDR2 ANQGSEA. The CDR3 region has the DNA TGCAGCGTTGCCGGCTTCCACGAGCAGTACTTC. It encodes CSVAGFHEQYF.

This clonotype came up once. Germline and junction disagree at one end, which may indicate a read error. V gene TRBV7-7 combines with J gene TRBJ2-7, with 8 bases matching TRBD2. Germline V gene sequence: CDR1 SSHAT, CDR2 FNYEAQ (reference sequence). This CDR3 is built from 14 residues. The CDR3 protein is CAGRKSSGEGEQYF. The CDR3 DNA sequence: TGTGCCGGCAGGAAAAGTAGCGGGGAAGGGGAGCAGTACTTC.